Reported below is one TCR beta chain. Its antigen is unidentified. The Oncomine TCR Beta short-read assay was what sequenced the DNA obtained from cultured CD4+ T cells. TCRdb redid the calling of the PCR reads with MiXCR, one entry per CDR3 protein. This repertoire shows some 13,000 distinct CDR3 sequences, 52% found once; its top ten account for approximately 16%. Regarding treatment: approximately 9-day PBMC culture with coronavirus spike peptide pools or control peptides (ViraFEST assay). Once peptide pools had expanded antigen-specific T cells, ViraFEST sequenced TCRs. The data belong to a study of vaccination and CD4 T cells after COVID-19. As for the study in general: Control cultures received a CEFX pool, an HIV-1 Nef pool, or no peptide. Study-level findings and limits: 304 of 307 vaccine-specific clones from convalescent patients were spike mono-reactive.

This CDR3 contains 14 residues. With V trimmed by 5 bases and J by 4 bases, 5 bases remained unmatched. Germline V gene sequence: CDR1 MNHEY, CDR2 SVGEGT. The receptor's source is a human donor who had recovered from COVID-19. The source material was CD4+ T cells from blood, cultured in vitro. The genes are TRBV6-2 or TRBV6-3 and TRBJ2-1; TRBD2 agrees at 7 bases. The CDR3 sequence: CASSLGGEYNEQFF. CDR3 bases: TGTGCCAGCAGTCTGGGGGGGGAGTACAATGAGCAGTTCTTC.